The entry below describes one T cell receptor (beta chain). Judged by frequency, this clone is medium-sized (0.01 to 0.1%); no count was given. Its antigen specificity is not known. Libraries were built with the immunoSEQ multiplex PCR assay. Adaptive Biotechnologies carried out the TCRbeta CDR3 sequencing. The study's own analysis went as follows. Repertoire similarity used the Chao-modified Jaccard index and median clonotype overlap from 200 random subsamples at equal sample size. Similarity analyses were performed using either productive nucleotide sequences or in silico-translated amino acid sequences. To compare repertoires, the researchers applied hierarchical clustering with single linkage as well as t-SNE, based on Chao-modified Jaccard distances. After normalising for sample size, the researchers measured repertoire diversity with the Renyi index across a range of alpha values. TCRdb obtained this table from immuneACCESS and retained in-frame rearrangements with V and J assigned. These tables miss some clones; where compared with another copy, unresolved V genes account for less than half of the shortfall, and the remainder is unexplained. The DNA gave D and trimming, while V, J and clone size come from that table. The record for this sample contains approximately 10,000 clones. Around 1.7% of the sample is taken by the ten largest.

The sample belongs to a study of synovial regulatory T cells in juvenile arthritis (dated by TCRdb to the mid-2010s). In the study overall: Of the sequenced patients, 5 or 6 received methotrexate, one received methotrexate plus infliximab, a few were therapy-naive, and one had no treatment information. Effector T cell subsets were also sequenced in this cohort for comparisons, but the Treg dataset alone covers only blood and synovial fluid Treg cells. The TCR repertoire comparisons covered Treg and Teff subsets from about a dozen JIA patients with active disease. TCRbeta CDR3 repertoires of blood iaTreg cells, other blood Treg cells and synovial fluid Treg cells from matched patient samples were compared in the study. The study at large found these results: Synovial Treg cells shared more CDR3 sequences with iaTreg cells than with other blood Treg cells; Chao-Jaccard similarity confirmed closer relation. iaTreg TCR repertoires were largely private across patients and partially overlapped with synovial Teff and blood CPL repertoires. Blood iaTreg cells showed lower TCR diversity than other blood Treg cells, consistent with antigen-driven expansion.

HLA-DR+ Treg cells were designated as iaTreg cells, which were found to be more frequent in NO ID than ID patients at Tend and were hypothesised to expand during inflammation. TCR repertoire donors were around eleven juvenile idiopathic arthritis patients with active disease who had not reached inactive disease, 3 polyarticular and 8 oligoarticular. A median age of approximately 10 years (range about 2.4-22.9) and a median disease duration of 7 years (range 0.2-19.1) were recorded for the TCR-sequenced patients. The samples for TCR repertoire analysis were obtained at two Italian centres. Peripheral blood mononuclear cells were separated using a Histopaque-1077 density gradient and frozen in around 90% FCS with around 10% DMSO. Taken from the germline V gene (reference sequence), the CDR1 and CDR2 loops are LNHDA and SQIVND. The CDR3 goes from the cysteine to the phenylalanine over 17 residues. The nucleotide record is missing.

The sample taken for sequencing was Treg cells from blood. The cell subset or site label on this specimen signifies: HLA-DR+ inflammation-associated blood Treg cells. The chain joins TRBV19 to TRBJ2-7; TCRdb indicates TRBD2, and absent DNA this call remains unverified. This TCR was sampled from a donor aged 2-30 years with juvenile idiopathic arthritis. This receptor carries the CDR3 CASSIVANSGSSYEQYF.